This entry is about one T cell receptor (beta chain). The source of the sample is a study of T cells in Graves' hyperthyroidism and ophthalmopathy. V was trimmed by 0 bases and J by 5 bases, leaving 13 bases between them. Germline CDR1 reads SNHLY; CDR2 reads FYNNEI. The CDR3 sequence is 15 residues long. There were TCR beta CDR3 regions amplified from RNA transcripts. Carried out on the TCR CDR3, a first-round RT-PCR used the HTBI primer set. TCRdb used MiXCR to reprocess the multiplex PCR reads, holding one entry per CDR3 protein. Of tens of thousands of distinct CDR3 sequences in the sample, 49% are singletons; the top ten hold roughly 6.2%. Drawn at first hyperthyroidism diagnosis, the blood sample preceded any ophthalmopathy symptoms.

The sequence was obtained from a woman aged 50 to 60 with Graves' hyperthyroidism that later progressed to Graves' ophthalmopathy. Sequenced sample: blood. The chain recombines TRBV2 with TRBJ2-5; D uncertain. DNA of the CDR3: TGTGCCAGCAGTGAAGCGTTAGGTGAAGGGGAGACCCAGTACTTC. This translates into CASSEALGEGETQYF.